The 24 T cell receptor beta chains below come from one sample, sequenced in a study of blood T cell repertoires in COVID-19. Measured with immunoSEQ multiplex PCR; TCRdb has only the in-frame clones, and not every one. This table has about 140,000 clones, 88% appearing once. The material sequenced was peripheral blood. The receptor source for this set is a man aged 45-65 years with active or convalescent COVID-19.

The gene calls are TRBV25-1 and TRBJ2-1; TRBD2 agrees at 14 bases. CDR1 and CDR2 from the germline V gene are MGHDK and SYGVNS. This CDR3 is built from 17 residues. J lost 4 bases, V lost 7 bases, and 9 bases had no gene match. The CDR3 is CASTGTSGRAGYNEQFF. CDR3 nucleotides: TGTGCCAGCACGGGGACTAGCGGGAGAGCTGGATACAATGAGCAGTTCTTC.

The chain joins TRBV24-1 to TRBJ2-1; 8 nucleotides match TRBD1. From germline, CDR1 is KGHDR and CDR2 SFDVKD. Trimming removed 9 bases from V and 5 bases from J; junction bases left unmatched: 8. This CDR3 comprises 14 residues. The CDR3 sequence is CATAPGGGHNEQFF. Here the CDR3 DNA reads TGTGCCACCGCGCCAGGGGGCGGACACAATGAGCAGTTCTTC.

CDR3 sequence: CASSPRRGQGTYTGELFF. The CDR3 DNA sequence: TGTGCCAGCTCACCTCGACGGGGACAGGGGACATACACCGGGGAGCTGTTTTTT. This rearrangement joins TRBV18 to TRBJ2-2, with TRBD1 identical over 10 bases. The germline gives CDR1 KGHSH, CDR2 LQKENI. The ends lost 3 bases at V and 3 bases at J; junction bases unmatched: 10. This CDR3 is 18 amino acids long. Full variable domain (remainder filled in from reference TRBV18 and TRBJ2-2): NAGVMQNPRHLVRRRGQEARLRCSPMKGHSHVYWYRQLPEEGLKFMVYLQKENIIDESGMPKERFSAEFPKEGPSILRIQQVVRGDSAAYFCASSPRRGQGTYTGELFFGEGSRLTVL.

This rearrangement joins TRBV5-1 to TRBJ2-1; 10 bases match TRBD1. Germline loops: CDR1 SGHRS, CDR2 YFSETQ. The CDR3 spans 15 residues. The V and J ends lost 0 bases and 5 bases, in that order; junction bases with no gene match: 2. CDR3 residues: CASSLGQGADNEQFF. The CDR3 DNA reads TGCGCCAGCAGCTTGGGACAGGGGGCCGACAATGAGCAGTTCTTC.

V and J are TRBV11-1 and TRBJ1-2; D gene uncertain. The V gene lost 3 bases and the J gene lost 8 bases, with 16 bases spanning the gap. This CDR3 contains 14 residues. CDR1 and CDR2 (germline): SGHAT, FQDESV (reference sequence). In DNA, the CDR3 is TGTGCCAGCAGCTTTTCCGAGGCGTTTGGAGGCTACACCTTC. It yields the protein CASSFSEAFGGYTF.

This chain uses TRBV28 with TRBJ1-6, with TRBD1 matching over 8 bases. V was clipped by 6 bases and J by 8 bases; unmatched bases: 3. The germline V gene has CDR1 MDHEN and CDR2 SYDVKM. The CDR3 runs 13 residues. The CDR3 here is CASRQGADSPLHF. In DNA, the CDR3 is TGTGCCAGCAGGCAGGGGGCGGATTCACCCCTCCACTTT.

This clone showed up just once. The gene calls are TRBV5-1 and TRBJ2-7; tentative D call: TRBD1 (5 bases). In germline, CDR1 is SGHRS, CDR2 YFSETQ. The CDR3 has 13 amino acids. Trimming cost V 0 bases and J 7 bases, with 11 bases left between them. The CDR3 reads CASSLVRAEEQYF. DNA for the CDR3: TGCGCCAGCAGCTTGGTCAGGGCGGAGGAGCAGTACTTC. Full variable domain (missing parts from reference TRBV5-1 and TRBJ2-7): KAGVTQTPRYLIKTRGQQVTLSCSPISGHRSVSWYQQTPGQGLQFLFEYFSETQRNKGNFPGRFSGRQFSNSRSEMNVSTLELGDSALYLCASSLVRAEEQYFGPGTRLTVT.

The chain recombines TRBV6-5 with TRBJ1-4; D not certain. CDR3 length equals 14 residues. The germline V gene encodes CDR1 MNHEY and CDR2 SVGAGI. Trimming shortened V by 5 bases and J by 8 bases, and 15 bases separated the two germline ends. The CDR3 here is CASSPSGGAEKLFF. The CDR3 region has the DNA TGTGCCAGCAGTCCGTCGGGAGGCGCCGAAAAACTGTTTTTT.

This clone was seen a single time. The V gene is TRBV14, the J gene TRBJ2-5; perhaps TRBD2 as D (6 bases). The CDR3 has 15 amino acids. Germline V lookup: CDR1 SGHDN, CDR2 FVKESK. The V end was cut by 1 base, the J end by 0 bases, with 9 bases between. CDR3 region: CASSQVGGNQETQYF. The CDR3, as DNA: TGTGCCAGCAGCCAAGTGGGGGGAAACCAAGAGACCCAGTACTTC.

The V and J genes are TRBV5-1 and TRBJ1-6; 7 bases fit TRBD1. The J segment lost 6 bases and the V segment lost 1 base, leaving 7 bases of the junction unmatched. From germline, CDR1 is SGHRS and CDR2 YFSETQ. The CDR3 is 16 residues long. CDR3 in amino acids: CASSLMRGQSNSPLHF. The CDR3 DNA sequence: TGCGCCAGCAGCTTGATGAGGGGGCAAAGTAATTCACCCCTCCACTTT.

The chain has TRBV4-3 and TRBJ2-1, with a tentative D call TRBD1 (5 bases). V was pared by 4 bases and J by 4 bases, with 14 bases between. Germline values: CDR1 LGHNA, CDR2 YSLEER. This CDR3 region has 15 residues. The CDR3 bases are TGCGCCAGCAGCCCCAGGGCCCAGGGATACAATGAGCAGTTCTTC. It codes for CASSPRAQGYNEQFF.

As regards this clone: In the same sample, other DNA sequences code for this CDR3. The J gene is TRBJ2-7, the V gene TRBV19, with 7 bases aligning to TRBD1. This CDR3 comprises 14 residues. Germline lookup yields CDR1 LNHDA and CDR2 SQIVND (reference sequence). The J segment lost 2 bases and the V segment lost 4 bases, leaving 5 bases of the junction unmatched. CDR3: CASSTPGQTYEQYF. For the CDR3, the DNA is TGTGCCAGTAGTACCCCGGGACAGACCTACGAGCAGTACTTC.

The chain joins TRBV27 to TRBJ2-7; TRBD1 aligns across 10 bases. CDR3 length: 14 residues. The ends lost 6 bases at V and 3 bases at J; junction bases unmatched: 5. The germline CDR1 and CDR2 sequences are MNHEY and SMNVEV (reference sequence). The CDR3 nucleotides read TGTGCCAGCAGCCGGACAGGGGGAAGCTACGAGCAGTACTTC. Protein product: CASSRTGGSYEQYF.

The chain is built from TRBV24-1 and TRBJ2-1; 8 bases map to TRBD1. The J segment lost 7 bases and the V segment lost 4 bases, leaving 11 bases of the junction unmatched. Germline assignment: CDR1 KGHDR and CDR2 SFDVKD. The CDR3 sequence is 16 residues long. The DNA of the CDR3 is TGTGCCACCAGTGACCGGGACAGGAGAGGAGGAAATGAGCAGTTCTTC. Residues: CATSDRDRRGGNEQFF.

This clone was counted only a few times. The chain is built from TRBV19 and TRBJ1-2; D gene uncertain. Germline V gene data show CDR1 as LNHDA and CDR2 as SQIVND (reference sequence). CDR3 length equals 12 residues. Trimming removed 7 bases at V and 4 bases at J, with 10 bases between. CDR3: CASTVEPYGYTF. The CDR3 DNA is TGTGCCAGTACCGTAGAGCCCTATGGCTACACCTTC.

The CDR3 DNA follows: TGCGCCAGCAGCCAGGGGGACGGGGGTTGGACAGATACGCAGTATTTT. The encoded protein is CASSQGDGGWTDTQYF. The V gene is TRBV4-1, the J gene TRBJ2-3, with TRBD2 as a possible D gene (6 bases). Between the trimmed V and J ends, which lost 3 bases and 3 bases, there was a span of 16 bases. CDR3 length equals 16 residues. Germline loops: CDR1 MGHRA, CDR2 YSYEKL.

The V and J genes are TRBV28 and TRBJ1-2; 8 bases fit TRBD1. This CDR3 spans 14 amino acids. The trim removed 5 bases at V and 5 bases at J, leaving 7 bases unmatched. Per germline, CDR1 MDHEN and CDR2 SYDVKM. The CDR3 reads CASSPRQGRYGYTF. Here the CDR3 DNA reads TGTGCCAGCAGTCCCAGACAGGGGAGGTATGGCTACACCTTC.

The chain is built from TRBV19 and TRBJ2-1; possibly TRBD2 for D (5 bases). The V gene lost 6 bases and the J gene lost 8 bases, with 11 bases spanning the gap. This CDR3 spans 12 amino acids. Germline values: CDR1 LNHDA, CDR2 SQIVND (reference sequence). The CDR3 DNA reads TGTGCCAGTAGGTCCGTCGGGGATGAGCAGTTCTTC. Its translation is CASRSVGDEQFF.

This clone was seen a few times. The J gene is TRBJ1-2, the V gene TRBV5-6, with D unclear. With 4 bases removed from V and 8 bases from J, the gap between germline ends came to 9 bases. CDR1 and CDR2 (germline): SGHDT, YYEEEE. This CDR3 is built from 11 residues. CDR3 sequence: CASSAALGYTF. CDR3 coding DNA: TGTGCCAGCAGCGCGGCTTTAGGCTACACCTTC.

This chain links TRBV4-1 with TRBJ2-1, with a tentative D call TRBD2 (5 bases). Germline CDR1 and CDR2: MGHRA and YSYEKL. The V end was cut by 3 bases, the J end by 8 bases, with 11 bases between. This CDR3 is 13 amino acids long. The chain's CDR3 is CASSHPPSHEQFF. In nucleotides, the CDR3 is TGCGCCAGCAGCCACCCCCCTAGCCATGAGCAGTTCTTC.

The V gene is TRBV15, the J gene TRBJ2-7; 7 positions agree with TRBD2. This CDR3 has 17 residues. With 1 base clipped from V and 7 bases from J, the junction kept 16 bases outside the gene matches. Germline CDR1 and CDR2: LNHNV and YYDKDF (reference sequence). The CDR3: CATSRGYRGAGVREQYF. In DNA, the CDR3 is TGTGCCACCAGCAGAGGATACCGAGGGGCGGGAGTGAGGGAGCAGTACTTC.

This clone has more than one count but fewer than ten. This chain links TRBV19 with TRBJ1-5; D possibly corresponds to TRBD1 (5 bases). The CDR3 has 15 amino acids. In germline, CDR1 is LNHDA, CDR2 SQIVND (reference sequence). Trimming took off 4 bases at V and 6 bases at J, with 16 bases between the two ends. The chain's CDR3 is CASSTTDRTRQPQHF. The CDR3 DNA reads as TGTGCCAGTAGTACTACCGACCGGACACGTCAGCCCCAGCATTTT.

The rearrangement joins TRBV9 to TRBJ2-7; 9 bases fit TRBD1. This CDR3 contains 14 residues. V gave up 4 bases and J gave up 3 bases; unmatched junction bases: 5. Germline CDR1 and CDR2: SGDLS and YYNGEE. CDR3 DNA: TGTGCCAGCAGCACCGGGACAGGGTTCTACGAGCAGTACTTC. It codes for CASSTGTGFYEQYF.

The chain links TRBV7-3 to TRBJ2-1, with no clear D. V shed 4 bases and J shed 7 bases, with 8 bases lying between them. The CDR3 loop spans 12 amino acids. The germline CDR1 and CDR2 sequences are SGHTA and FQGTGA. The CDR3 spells CASSSYSNEQFF. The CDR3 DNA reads TGTGCCAGCAGCTCCTATAGTAATGAGCAGTTCTTC.